These T cell receptor beta chains were read from a single sample in a study of cytomegalovirus exposure and HLA in healthy donors. Sequencing used immunoSEQ multiplex PCR; TCRdb keeps in-frame clones, though not all of them. The sample has 110,000 or so clones; around 77% are singletons. Specimen: PBMCs. The receptors stem from a woman aged 40 to 50 in good health and CMV-seropositive. Both conserved end residues are part of each CDR3. Fields, in order: CDR3 DNA, CDR3 protein, J gene, clone size, V gene, D gene. The D gene is left open where the match is weak. Some rows have no size entry. The others give once, few or many, or a class for an expanded clone.

cdr3_nt: TGTGCCAGCAGCTTGGATGGGACTAGGTCCGAGGAGACCCAGTACTTC; cdr3_aa: CASSLDGTRSEETQYF; j_call: TRBJ2-5; clone_size: .; v_call: TRBV5-4; d_call: TRBD2
cdr3_nt: TGTGCCAGCAGTTATAAGGGGGTGGAAGCTTTCTTT; cdr3_aa: CASSYKGVEAFF; j_call: TRBJ1-1; clone_size: .; v_call: TRBV6-5; d_call: .
cdr3_nt: TGTGCCAGCAGGGGACTAGCGGGGACCTACGAGCAGTACTTC; cdr3_aa: CASRGLAGTYEQYF; j_call: TRBJ2-7; clone_size: .; v_call: TRBV2; d_call: TRBD2
cdr3_nt: TGTGCCAGCAGGAAGAGGGAGTCCTACGAGCAGTACTTC; cdr3_aa: CASRKRESYEQYF; j_call: TRBJ2-7; clone_size: .; v_call: TRBV7-2; d_call: .
cdr3_nt: TGTGCCAGCGGACGGACTAGCGGGACCTTCAATGAGCAGTTCTTC; cdr3_aa: CASGRTSGTFNEQFF; j_call: TRBJ2-1; clone_size: .; v_call: TRBV6-1; d_call: TRBD2
cdr3_nt: TGCGCCAGCAGCTTGGTGTCTAGCGGAAGGAATGAGCAGTTCTTC; cdr3_aa: CASSLVSSGRNEQFF; j_call: TRBJ2-1; clone_size: .; v_call: TRBV5-1; d_call: TRBD2
cdr3_nt: TGTGCCACCAGCAGAGATTTACTAGCGGAGGACACAGATACGCAGTATTTT; cdr3_aa: CATSRDLLAEDTDTQYF; j_call: TRBJ2-3; clone_size: .; v_call: TRBV15; d_call: TRBD2
cdr3_nt: TGCGCCAGCAGCCTAAGAACAGGGGCGATCTCTGGAAACACCATATATTTT; cdr3_aa: CASSLRTGAISGNTIYF; j_call: TRBJ1-3; clone_size: .; v_call: TRBV5-1; d_call: TRBD1
cdr3_nt: TGCGCCAGCAGTCAACCCACATCTGACAGGAGGTCCCCCTGCGAGCAGTACTTC; cdr3_aa: CASSQPTSDRRSPCEQYF; j_call: TRBJ2-7; clone_size: .; v_call: TRBV23-1; d_call: .
cdr3_nt: TGTGCCAGTAGTTCGACAGGAGGTAATGAAAAACTGTTTTTT; cdr3_aa: CASSSTGGNEKLFF; j_call: TRBJ1-4; clone_size: few; v_call: TRBV19; d_call: .
cdr3_nt: TGTGCCAGCAGCCTCACCGTGGACAGCTACAATGAGCAGTTCTTC; cdr3_aa: CASSLTVDSYNEQFF; j_call: TRBJ2-1; clone_size: .; v_call: TRBV11-2; d_call: .
cdr3_nt: TGTGCCAGCAGCGCAGGGGAGGGCTGGGATGAGCAGTTCTTC; cdr3_aa: CASSAGEGWDEQFF; j_call: TRBJ2-1; clone_size: .; v_call: TRBV2; d_call: .
cdr3_nt: TGCGCCAGCAAAGAACAGGGGCCTAATGAAAAACTGTTTTTT; cdr3_aa: CASKEQGPNEKLFF; j_call: TRBJ1-4; clone_size: .; v_call: TRBV5-1; d_call: TRBD1
cdr3_nt: TGTGCCATCAGTGACCAGGGATACTATAGCAATCAGCCCCAGCATTTT; cdr3_aa: CAISDQGYYSNQPQHF; j_call: TRBJ1-5; clone_size: .; v_call: TRBV10-3; d_call: .
cdr3_nt: TGTGCCAGCAGCCCTAATGAGCAGTTCTTC; cdr3_aa: CASSPNEQFF; j_call: TRBJ2-1; clone_size: .; v_call: TRBV7-9; d_call: .
cdr3_nt: TGTGCCACCAGCTGGACCACAGGGTCTGAGGTTGAAAAACTGTTTTTT; cdr3_aa: CATSWTTGSEVEKLFF; j_call: TRBJ1-4; clone_size: .; v_call: TRBV15; d_call: .
cdr3_nt: TGTGCCAGCAGCACGGGACTAGCGGACACCGGGGAGCTGTTTTTT; cdr3_aa: CASSTGLADTGELFF; j_call: TRBJ2-2; clone_size: many; v_call: TRBV5-4; d_call: TRBD2
cdr3_nt: TGTGCCACCAGCGGGGACAGGAGTTCCGGGGAGCTGTTTTTT; cdr3_aa: CATSGDRSSGELFF; j_call: TRBJ2-2; clone_size: .; v_call: TRBV6-4; d_call: .